The 7 T cell receptor beta chains given below trace back to one sample, sequenced in a study of molecular identifiers for immune sequencing clone quantification. Each CDR3 protein gets one entry after TCRdb re-called the PCR reads with MiXCR. This sample has approximately 20,000 distinct CDR3 sequences, with over 20% found just once. Sequencing used naive CD8+ T cells from blood, with Jurkat cell RNA spiked in. Stated subset: FACS-sorted CD8+CD4-CCR7+CD45RA+ naive T cells. These receptors originate from a human donor in good health. Some libraries in this study had Jurkat cell RNA spiked in.

There are many counts of this clonotype. The rearrangement links TRBV7-2 to TRBJ2-1, with D tentatively TRBD1 or TRBD2 (5 bases each). The length of the CDR3 is 18 residues. Trimming removed 3 bases from V and 3 bases from J, with 21 bases in between. Germline lookup yields CDR1 SGHTA and CDR2 FQGNSA. CDR3 sequence reads: CASSFPLLLRENYNEQFF. CDR3 DNA sequence: TGTGCCAGCAGCTTTCCCCTCCTCCTCAGGGAGAACTACAATGAGCAGTTCTTC.

To note about this clonotype: The conserved final phenylalanine or tryptophan is absent from the CDR3, which likely points to a read error. The gene calls are TRBV28 and TRBJ2-3, with D hard to call. Germline V gives CDR1 MDHEN, CDR2 SYDVKM. Trimming removed 4 bases from V and 5 bases from J, with 13 bases in between. There are 14 residues in the CDR3. The CDR3 reads CASSYGRAEDTQYL. The CDR3 nucleotides read TGTGCCAGCAGTTACGGTCGTGCGGAAGATACGCAGTATCTT.

To note about this clonotype: This may arise from a read error, as a much more abundant clone is one base away. The rearrangement uses TRBV27 and TRBJ2-5; TRBD1 matches 7 bases. The V and J ends lost 7 bases and 0 bases, in that order; junction bases with no gene match: 5. CDR3 length: 14 residues. The V gene's germline CDR1 is MNHEY and CDR2 SMNVEV (reference sequence). The CDR3 spells CASTPTGYQETQYF. CDR3 DNA sequence: TGTGCCAGCACACCGACAGGGTACCAAGAGACCCAGTACTTC.

This clonotype appeared many times. The chain combines TRBV12-3 or TRBV12-4 with TRBJ1-6, with 7 bases fitting TRBD1. Losses at the gene ends were 2 bases for V and 14 bases for J; bases not matched to a gene: 3. CDR3 length: 12 amino acids. The CDR3 reads CASSLRGLSLHF. The DNA of the CDR3 is TGTGCCAGCAGTTTAAGGGGGCTGTCCCTCCACTTT.

This clonotype was recorded at least ten times. The rearrangement links TRBV2 to TRBJ2-6, with a possible D match to TRBD1 (6 bases). Trimming took 0 bases from V and 1 from J, leaving 16 bases between them. The germline V gene encodes CDR1 SNHLY and CDR2 FYNNEI. The CDR3 totals 19 residues. The CDR3 DNA reads as TGTGCCAGCAGTGAAGCCCGGACAGTCCTCCTTTCTGGGGCCAACGTCCTGACTTTC. This sequence encodes CASSEARTVLLSGANVLTF.

Worth noting for this clonotype: This may be a read error: a much more frequent sequence differs by one nucleotide. The J gene is TRBJ2-3, the V gene TRBV28, with TRBD2 matching 12 bases. The germline V gene has CDR1 MDHEN and CDR2 SYDVKM. The CDR3 covers 14 residues. CDR3 DNA: TGTGCCAGCAGTGGGACTAGCGGGCCAGATGCGCAGTATTTT. It yields the protein CASSGTSGPDAQYF.

This clonotype has just a few counts. This rearrangement joins TRBV6-2 or TRBV6-3 to TRBJ2-5; 7 bases match TRBD1. The V and J ends lost 4 bases and 1 base, in that order; junction bases with no gene match: 6. Germline CDR1 reads MNHEY; CDR2 reads SVGEGT. This CDR3 comprises 15 residues. Here the CDR3 reads CASSWLAGGQETQYF. The CDR3 coding sequence is TGTGCCAGCAGTTGGTTGGCAGGGGGCCAAGAGACCCAGTACTTC.